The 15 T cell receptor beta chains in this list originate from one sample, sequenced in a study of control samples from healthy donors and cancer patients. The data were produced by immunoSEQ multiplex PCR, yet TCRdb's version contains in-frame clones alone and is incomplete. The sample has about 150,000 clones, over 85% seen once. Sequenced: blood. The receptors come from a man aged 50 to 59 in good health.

The DNA of the CDR3 is TGCGCCAGCAGCCCGAGGACAGGAGAGACCCAGTACTTC. Translating gives CASSPRTGETQYF. The chain is built from TRBV5-1 and TRBJ2-5; 7 bases align to TRBD1. V gave up 4 bases and J gave up 4 bases; unmatched junction bases: 4. CDR1 SGHRS and CDR2 YFSETQ come from the germline V gene. The CDR3 is made up of 13 amino acids.

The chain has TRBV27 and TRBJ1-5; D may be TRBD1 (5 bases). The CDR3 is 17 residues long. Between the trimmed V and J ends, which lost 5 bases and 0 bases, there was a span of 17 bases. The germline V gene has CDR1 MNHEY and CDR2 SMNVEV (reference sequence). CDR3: CASSTTAGRNSNQPQHF. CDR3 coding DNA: TGTGCCAGCAGTACAACCGCGGGACGGAATAGCAATCAGCCCCAGCATTTT.

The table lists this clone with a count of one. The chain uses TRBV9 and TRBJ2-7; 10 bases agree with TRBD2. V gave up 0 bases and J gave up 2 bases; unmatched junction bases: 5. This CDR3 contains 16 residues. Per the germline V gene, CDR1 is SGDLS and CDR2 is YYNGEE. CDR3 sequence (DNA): TGTGCCAGCAGCGTAGAGGCAGCGGGAGGGCCCTACGAGCAGTACTTC. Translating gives CASSVEAAGGPYEQYF.

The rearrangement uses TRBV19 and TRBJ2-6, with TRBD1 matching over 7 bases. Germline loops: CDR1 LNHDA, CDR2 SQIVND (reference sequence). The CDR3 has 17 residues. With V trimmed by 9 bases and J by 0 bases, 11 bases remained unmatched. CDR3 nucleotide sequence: TGTGCCAGCCACGATCCGGGACAGAGCTCTGGGGCCAACGTCCTGACTTTC. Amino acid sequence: CASHDPGQSSGANVLTF. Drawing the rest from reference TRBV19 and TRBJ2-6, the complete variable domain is DGGITQSPKYLFRKEGQNVTLSCEQNLNHDAMYWYRQDPGQGLRLIYYSQIVNDFQKGDIAEGYSVSREKKESFPLTVTSAQKNPTAFYLCASHDPGQSSGANVLTFGAGSRLTVL.

The CDR3 sequence is CASSPQGVSPLETQYF. CDR3 nucleotide sequence: TGTGCCAGCTCACCACAGGGAGTCAGTCCCCTAGAGACCCAGTACTTC. This rearrangement joins TRBV18 to TRBJ2-5; D might be TRBD2 (5 bases). The V end was cut by 1 base, the J end by 4 bases, with 16 bases between. In germline, CDR1 is KGHSH, CDR2 LQKENI. The length of the CDR3 is 16 residues.

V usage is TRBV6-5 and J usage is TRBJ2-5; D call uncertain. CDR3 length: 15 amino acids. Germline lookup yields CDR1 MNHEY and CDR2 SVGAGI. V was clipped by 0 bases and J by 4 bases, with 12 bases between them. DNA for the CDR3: TGTGCCAGCAGTTACTCGCCGGACCTGGGAGAGACCCAGTACTTC. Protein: CASSYSPDLGETQYF.

The DNA of the CDR3 is TGTGCCAGCAGCACTTTTAGTGGACAGTTCCAAGAGACCCAGTACTTC. This gives the protein CASSTFSGQFQETQYF. The chain joins TRBV5-6 to TRBJ2-5; a possible D gene is TRBD1 (6 bases). V dropped 4 bases and J dropped 1 base, with 17 bases sitting between them. The CDR3 is 16 amino acids. The germline V gene has CDR1 SGHDT and CDR2 YYEEEE.

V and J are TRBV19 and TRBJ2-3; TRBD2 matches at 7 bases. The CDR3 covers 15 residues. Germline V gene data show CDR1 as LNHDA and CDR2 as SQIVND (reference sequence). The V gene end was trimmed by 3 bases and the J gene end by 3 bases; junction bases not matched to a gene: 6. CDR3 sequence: CASSIGGRMTDTQYF. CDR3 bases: TGTGCCAGTAGTATTGGCGGGAGAATGACAGATACGCAGTATTTT.

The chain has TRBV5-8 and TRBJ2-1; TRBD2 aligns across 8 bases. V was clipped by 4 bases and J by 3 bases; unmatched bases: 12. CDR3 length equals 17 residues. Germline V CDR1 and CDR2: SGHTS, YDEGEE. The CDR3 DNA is TGTGCCAGCAGCCCAAACAGAATTAGCGGGAACTACAATGAGCAGTTCTTC. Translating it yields CASSPNRISGNYNEQFF.

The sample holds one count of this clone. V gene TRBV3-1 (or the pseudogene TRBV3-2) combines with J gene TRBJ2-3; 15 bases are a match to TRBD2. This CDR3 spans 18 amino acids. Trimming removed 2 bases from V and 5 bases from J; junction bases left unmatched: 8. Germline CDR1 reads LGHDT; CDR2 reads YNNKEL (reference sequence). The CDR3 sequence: CASSQPRPGLAGGDTQYF. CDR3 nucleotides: TGTGCCAGCAGCCAACCCCGTCCGGGACTAGCGGGAGGAGATACGCAGTATTTT.

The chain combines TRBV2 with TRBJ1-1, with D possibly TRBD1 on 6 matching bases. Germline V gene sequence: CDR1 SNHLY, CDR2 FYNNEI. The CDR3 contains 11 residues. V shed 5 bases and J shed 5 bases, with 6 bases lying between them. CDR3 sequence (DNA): TGTGCCAGCAGTAGGGGGACTGAAGCTTTCTTT. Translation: CASSRGTEAFF. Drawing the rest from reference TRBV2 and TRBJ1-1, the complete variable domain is EPEVTQTPSHQVTQMGQEVILRCVPISNHLYFYWYRQILGQKVEFLVSFYNNEISEKSEIFDDQFSVERPDGSNFTLKIRSTKLEDSAMYFCASSRGTEAFFGQGTRLTVV.

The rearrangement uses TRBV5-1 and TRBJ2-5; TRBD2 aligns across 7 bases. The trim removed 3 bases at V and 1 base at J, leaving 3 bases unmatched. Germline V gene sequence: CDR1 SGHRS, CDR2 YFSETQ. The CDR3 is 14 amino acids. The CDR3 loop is CASSSGGRQETQYF. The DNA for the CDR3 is TGCGCCAGCAGCTCGGGAGGCCGCCAAGAGACCCAGTACTTC.

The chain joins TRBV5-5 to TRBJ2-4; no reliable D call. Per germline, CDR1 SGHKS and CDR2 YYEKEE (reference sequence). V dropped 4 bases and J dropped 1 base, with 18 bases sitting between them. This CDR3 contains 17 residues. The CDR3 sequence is CASSEGDSPLAKNIQYF. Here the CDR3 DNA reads TGTGCCAGCAGCGAAGGCGACTCTCCTTTGGCCAAAAACATTCAGTACTTC.

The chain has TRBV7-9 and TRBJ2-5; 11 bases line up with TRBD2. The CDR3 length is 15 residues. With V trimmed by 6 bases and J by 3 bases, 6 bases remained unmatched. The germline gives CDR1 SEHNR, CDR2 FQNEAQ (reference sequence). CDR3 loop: CASSRLAGIEETQYF. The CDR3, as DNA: TGTGCCAGCAGTCGACTAGCGGGAATCGAAGAGACCCAGTACTTC.

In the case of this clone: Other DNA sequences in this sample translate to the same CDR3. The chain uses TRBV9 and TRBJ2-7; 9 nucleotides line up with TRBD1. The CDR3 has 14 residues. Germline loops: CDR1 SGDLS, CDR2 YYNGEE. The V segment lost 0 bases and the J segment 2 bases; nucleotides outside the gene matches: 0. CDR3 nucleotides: TGTGCCAGCAGCGTAGGACAGGGGGCCTACGAGCAGTACTTC. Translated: CASSVGQGAYEQYF.